The rows below give T cell receptor beta chains drawn from one sample of a study of shared clonotypes between healthy human individuals. Generated by immunoSEQ multiplex PCR, the TCRdb table keeps only in-frame clones and is missing some. The repertoire consists of about 730,000 clones, with roughly two thirds occurring once and the leading ten covering more than 1.5%. Input material: memory CD4+ T cells sorted from blood. The receptors come from a woman younger than 45 in good health. The CDR3 runs from the conserved cysteine through the conserved F or W. Each record gives: J gene, clone size, CDR3 length, V gene, CDR3 protein. Size is stated for part of the rows, as once, few or many counts, or as a class when the clone is expanded.

TRBJ2-1,-,15,TRBV14,CASSQITSGRNEQFF
TRBJ1-3,-,14,TRBV27,CASMARGPVNTIYF
TRBJ1-4,few,15,TRBV28,CASSSPGRGGEKLFF
TRBJ2-7,-,13,TRBV2,CASSAETVREQYF
TRBJ1-1,-,13,TRBV7-6,CASSLTKNTEAFF
TRBJ2-2,-,16,TRBV7-3,CASSLSKAADTGELFF
TRBJ2-1,-,14,TRBV7-9,CASSLSGDYNEQFF
TRBJ2-5,-,16,TRBV5-1,CASSLTSGSSLETQYF
TRBJ2-2,-,18,TRBV7-6,CASSLNPLAGVNTGELFF
TRBJ2-7,once,15,TRBV28,CASSSLAGAFTGQYF
TRBJ1-6,-,12,TRBV29-1,CSVGGGSSPLHF
TRBJ2-1,few,15,TRBV5-1,CASSLEWGGATEQFF
TRBJ1-4,-,12,TRBV5-1,CASSLDSEKLFF
TRBJ2-7,-,15,TRBV2,CASSEWAGGSYEQYF
TRBJ2-2,-,18,TRBV7-2,CASSLDVALAGNTGELFF
TRBJ2-7,-,14,TRBV16,CASSQLLDSYEQYF
TRBJ2-3,-,13,TRBV28,CASSAGARGTQYF
TRBJ2-5,-,13,TRBV29-1,CSGGQGGGETQYF
TRBJ2-2,-,14,TRBV18,CASSQGQYTGELFF
TRBJ2-7,-,13,TRBV7-9,CASSLNTVGEQYF
TRBJ2-3,-,17,TRBV4-1,CASSQDPSGYGSDTQYF
TRBJ1-2,-,14,TRBV7-2,CASSPLGATYGYTF
TRBJ2-5,-,17,TRBV28,CASSLGPLGQGRETQYF
TRBJ1-2,-,13,TRBV6-5,CASSRQGAEGYTF
TRBJ1-5,-,16,TRBV19,CASSTQTLGGYQPQHF
TRBJ1-2,-,12,TRBV19,CASREANYGYTF
TRBJ2-7,-,13,TRBV30,CAWNRDRDYEQYF
TRBJ2-1,-,15,TRBV19,CASRSGPPKDNEQFF
TRBJ2-1,-,15,TRBV11-2,CASSLVAGFTNEQFF
TRBJ2-1,-,16,TRBV11-3,CASSLDGGSFPNEQFF
TRBJ1-5,few,15,TRBV5-4,CASSFGGSGNQPQHF
TRBJ1-5,-,16,TRBV19,CASSIEPRISNQPQHF
TRBJ1-1,-,16,TRBV2,CASSEFRDRKYTEAFF
TRBJ2-3,-,12,TRBV5-1,CASSSSTDTQYF
TRBJ1-6,few,12,TRBV5-1,CASGEAGSPLHF
TRBJ2-1,few,15,TRBV14,CASSDPRTSGREQFF